The T cell receptor beta chain described here comes from a study of T cells in Graves' hyperthyroidism and ophthalmopathy. Study in general: The blood sample was taken at first diagnosis, before treatment began.

J was trimmed by 2 bases and V by 6 bases; bases with no gene match: 4. The germline V gene has CDR1 MRHNA and CDR2 SNTAGT. This CDR3 comprises 14 residues. Amplified TCR beta CDR3 regions came from RNA transcripts. A set of HTBI primers served as the primers for a first-round RT-PCR of the TCR CDR3. TCRdb redid the calling of the multiplex PCR reads with MiXCR, one entry per CDR3 protein. The sample contains 350,000 to 450,000 distinct CDR3 sequences, approximately 15% of which appear only once. This clonotype was found a few times. Patients counted as stable if ophthalmopathy did not develop within 18 months. Patients were excluded because of uncontrolled infection, other autoimmune disease, pregnancy or lactation.

This chain connects TRBV6-4 to TRBJ2-3; the match to TRBD1 covers 8 bases. The clonotype comes from a woman aged 55-69 years with Graves' hyperthyroidism. Material for sequencing was blood. The chain's CDR3 is CASSRTGFTDTQYF. The CDR3 bases are TGTGCCAGCAGCCGGACAGGGTTCACAGATACGCAGTATTTT.